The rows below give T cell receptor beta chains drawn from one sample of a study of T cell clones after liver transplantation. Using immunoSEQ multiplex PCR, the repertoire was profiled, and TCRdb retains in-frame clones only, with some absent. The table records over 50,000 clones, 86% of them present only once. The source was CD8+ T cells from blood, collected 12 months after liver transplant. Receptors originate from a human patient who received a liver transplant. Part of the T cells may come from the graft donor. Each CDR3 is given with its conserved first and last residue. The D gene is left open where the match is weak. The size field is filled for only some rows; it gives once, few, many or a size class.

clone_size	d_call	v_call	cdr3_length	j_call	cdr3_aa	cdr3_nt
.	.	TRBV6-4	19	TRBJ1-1	CASSDSITINGRGNTEAFF	TGTGCCAGCAGTGACTCGATAACTATAAATGGACGGGGGAACACTGAAGCTTTCTTT
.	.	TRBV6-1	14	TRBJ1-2	CASSEVGSAYGYTF	TGTGCCAGCAGTGAAGTAGGATCAGCCTATGGCTACACCTTC
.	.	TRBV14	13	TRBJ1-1	CASSPLRRTEAFF	TGTGCCAGCAGCCCCCTACGTCGCACTGAAGCTTTCTTT
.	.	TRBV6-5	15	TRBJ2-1	CASSSHAGAYNEQFF	TGTGCCAGCAGTTCACATGCTGGGGCCTACAATGAGCAGTTCTTC
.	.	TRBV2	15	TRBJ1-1	CASSDAGGAGTEAFF	TGTGCCAGCAGTGATGCCGGGGGGGCGGGCACTGAAGCTTTCTTT
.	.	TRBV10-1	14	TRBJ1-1	CASSESGENGEAFF	TGCGCCAGCAGTGAGTCTGGAGAAAACGGTGAAGCTTTCTTT
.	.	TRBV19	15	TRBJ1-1	CASMGSARGLTEAFF	TGTGCCAGTATGGGTTCCGCGAGGGGACTCACTGAAGCTTTCTTT
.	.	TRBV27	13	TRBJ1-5	CASSLSFDHPQHF	TGTGCCAGCAGTTTATCATTCGATCATCCCCAGCATTTT
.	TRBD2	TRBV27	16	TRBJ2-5	CASRPLLAGERETQYF	TGTGCCAGCAGACCCTTACTAGCGGGAGAACGGGAGACCCAGTACTTC
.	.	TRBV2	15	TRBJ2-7	CASSGVWGEGYEQYF	TGTGCCAGCAGCGGGGTGTGGGGAGAAGGCTACGAGCAGTACTTC
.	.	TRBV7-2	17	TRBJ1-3	CASSLGGHLSSGNTIYF	TGTGCCAGCAGCTTAGGGGGACACCTAAGCTCTGGAAACACCATATATTTT
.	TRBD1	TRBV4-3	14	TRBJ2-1	CASSQWTGGNEQFF	TGCGCCAGCAGCCAGTGGACAGGGGGCAATGAGCAGTTCTTC
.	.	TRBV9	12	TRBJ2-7	CASKGVSGEQYF	TGTGCCAGCAAGGGCGTTTCAGGCGAGCAGTACTTC
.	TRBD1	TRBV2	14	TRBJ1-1	CASSERGRRTEAFF	TGTGCCAGCAGTGAAAGGGGGCGAAGGACTGAAGCTTTCTTT
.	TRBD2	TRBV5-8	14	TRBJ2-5	CASSLALAEETQYF	TGTGCCAGCAGCTTGGCGCTAGCGGAAGAGACCCAGTACTTC
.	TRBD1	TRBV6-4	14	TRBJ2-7	CASSVGDRPYEQYF	TGTGCCAGCAGTGTGGGGGACAGGCCATACGAGCAGTACTTC
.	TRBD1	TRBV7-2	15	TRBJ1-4	CASSPGQGRSAKLFF	TGTGCCAGCAGCCCCGGACAGGGGCGTTCGGCGAAACTGTTTTTT
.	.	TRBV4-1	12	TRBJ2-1	CASSEYYNEQFF	TGCGCCAGCAGCGAGTACTACAATGAGCAGTTCTTC
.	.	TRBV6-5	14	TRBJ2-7	CASSYRSETYEQYF	TGTGCCAGCAGTTACCGTAGTGAGACCTACGAGCAGTACTTC
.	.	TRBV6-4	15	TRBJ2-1	CASSDDGSSYNEQFF	TGTGCCAGCAGTGACGACGGGAGCTCCTACAATGAGCAGTTCTTC
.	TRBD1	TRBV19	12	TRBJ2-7	CASGTGYYEQYF	TGTGCCTCCGGGACAGGGTACTACGAGCAGTACTTC
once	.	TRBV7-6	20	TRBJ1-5	CASSLASQDGLPYSNQPQHF	TGTGCCAGCAGCTTAGCATCCCAAGACGGCCTGCCGTATAGCAATCAGCCCCAGCATTTT
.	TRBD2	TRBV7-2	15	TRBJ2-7	CASSSGTSGSYEQYF	TGTGCCAGCAGCTCGGGGACTAGCGGGAGCTACGAGCAGTACTTC
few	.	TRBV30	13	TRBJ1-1	CAWKGSLNTEAFF	TGTGCCTGGAAAGGCAGCCTAAACACTGAAGCTTTCTTT
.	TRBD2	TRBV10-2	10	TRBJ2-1	CATQRGEQFF	TGCGCCACCCAGCGGGGTGAGCAGTTCTTC
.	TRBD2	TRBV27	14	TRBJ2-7	CASSWASGTYEQYF	TGTGCCAGCAGTTGGGCTAGCGGGACCTACGAGCAGTACTTC
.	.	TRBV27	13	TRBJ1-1	CASRQGLDAEAFF	TGTGCCAGCAGACAGGGTCTGGACGCTGAAGCTTTCTTT
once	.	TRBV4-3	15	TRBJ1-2	CASSQDAGTNYGYTF	TGCGCCAGCAGCCAAGATGCAGGGACTAACTATGGCTACACCTTC
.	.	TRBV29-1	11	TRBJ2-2	CSGRITGELFF	TGCAGCGGGAGAATCACCGGGGAGCTGTTTTTT
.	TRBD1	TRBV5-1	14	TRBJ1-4	CANSRTGDNEKLFF	TGCGCCAACAGCCGAACAGGGGACAATGAAAAACTGTTTTTT
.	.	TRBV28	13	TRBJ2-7	CASRPDGVYEQYF	TGTGCCAGCAGACCGGACGGGGTTTACGAGCAGTACTTC
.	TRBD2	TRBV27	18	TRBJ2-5	CASRPLGLRGGRGETQYF	TGTGCCAGCAGGCCTCTGGGGTTACGAGGCGGGAGGGGAGAGACCCAGTACTTC
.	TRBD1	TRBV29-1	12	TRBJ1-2	CSVATGVNGYTF	TGCAGCGTTGCAACAGGGGTAAATGGCTACACCTTC
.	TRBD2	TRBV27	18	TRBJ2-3	CASSLDPYMTGGTDTQYF	TGTGCCAGCAGTTTGGACCCCTACATGACGGGAGGAACAGATACGCAGTATTTT
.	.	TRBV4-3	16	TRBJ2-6	CASSQDAGSGANVLTF	TGCGCCAGCAGCCAAGATGCCGGCTCTGGGGCCAACGTCCTGACTTTC
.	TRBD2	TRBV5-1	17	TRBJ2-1	CASSLAGLAGESYEQFF	TGCGCCAGCAGCTTGGCCGGGCTAGCGGGAGAGAGCTATGAGCAGTTCTTC
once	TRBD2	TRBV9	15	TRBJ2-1	CASSAQTSVYNEQFF	TGTGCCAGCAGCGCCCAAACTAGCGTCTACAATGAGCAGTTCTTC
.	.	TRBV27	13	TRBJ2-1	CASSLSGWHEQFF	TGTGCCAGCAGTTTATCAGGGTGGCATGAGCAGTTCTTC
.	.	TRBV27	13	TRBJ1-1	CASSYGANTEAFF	TGTGCCAGCAGTTATGGCGCGAACACTGAAGCTTTCTTT
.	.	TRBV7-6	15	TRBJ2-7	CASSLGALAQYEQYF	TGTGCCAGCAGCTTAGGGGCGCTGGCCCAATACGAGCAGTACTTC
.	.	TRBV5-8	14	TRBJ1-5	CASSDLFSNQPQHF	TGTGCCAGCAGCGATCTATTTAGCAATCAGCCCCAGCATTTT